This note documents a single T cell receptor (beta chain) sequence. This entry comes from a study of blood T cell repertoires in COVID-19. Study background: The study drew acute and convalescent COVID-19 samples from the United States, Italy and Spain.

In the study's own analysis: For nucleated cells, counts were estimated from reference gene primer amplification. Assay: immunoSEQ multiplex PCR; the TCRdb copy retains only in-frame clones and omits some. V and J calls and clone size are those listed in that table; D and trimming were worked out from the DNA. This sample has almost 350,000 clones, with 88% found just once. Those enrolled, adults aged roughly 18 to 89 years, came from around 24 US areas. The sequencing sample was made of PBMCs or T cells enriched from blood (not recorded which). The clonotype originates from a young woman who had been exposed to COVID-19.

CDR3 residues: CASSLERVSNQPQHF. In nucleotides, the CDR3 is TGTGCCAGCAGTTTGGAGAGGGTCAGCAATCAGCCCCAGCATTTT. The gene calls are TRBV28 and TRBJ1-5, with D unresolved. The CDR3 extends over 15 amino acids. Germline lookup yields CDR1 MDHEN and CDR2 SYDVKM. V lost 3 bases, J lost 1 base, and 10 bases lay in between.